This T cell receptor beta chain derives from a study of technical replicates of blood from a handful of donors. Assay: immunoSEQ multiplex PCR; the TCRdb copy retains only in-frame clones and omits some. The data contain fewer than 100,000 clones, approximately 97% of them singletons. The sequencing sample was made of T cells isolated from PBMCs. This sequence originates from a human donor in good health.

This CDR3 is CASSDSRGTPPYNSPLHF. The CDR3 nucleotides read TGTGCCAGCAGTGATTCTCGGGGAACCCCTCCATATAATTCACCCCTCCACTTT. The V and J genes are TRBV2 and TRBJ1-6, with D unclear. Germline V gene data show CDR1 as SNHLY and CDR2 as FYNNEI. V was cut by 3 bases and J by 4 bases, with 19 bases left in between. The CDR3 runs 18 residues.